The text below deals with one TCR beta chain. With 6 bases clipped from V and 1 base from J, the junction kept 4 bases outside the gene matches. The germline gives CDR1 SGHRS, CDR2 YFSETQ. CDR3 length: 14 residues. The data belong to a study of CD8+ T cells in alopecia areata. Study information: Twice daily, treated patients received 5 to 10 mg of oral tofacitinib.

Specified treatment: oral pan-JAK inhibitor, 5-10 mg twice daily. Extracted from the samples, RNA was reverse transcribed into cDNA to serve as the sequencing template. Sequencing used immunoSEQ multiplex PCR; TCRdb keeps in-frame clones, though not all of them. The sample shows 150,000 to 200,000 clones, less than 70% of them seen only once. This TCR was sampled from a human donor with alopecia areata. The chain employs TRBV5-1 and TRBJ2-3; 8 positions agree with TRBD2. The specimen was CD4+ T cells sorted from blood, collected at approximately week 50, from a patient treated with tofacitinib. CDR3 bases: TGCGCCAGCACGGAAGCGGGGGGCACAGATACGCAGTATTTT. Encoded protein: CASTEAGGTDTQYF.